The 30 T cell receptor beta chains below come from one sample, sequenced in a study of shared clonotypes between healthy human individuals. The method was immunoSEQ multiplex PCR; TCRdb's version includes in-frame clones alone and lacks a portion of them. The profile covers hundreds of thousands of clones, with roughly 96% appearing a single time and more than 0.085% taken by the ten largest. CD45RO negativity and positive selection for CCR7 defined naive CD8 cells, a population that excluded terminally differentiated effector memory CD45RA+ cells. The material sequenced was naive CD8+ T cells sorted from blood. The receptor set was obtained from a woman younger than 45 in good health.

The chain uses TRBV27 and TRBJ2-2; the D is unclear. V lost 0 bases, J lost 7 bases, and 9 bases lay in between. The germline gives CDR1 MNHEY, CDR2 SMNVEV (reference sequence). This CDR3 spans 14 amino acids. CDR3 loop: CASSLSGWFGELFF. CDR3 nucleotides: TGTGCCAGCAGTTTATCCGGGTGGTTCGGGGAGCTGTTTTTT.

The rearrangement links TRBV2 to TRBJ2-7; D possibly corresponds to TRBD2 (6 bases). The CDR3 has 13 residues. V was cut by 4 bases and J by 4 bases, with 11 bases left in between. Germline V CDR1 and CDR2: SNHLY, FYNNEI. This CDR3 reads CASSGVLAYEQYF. For the CDR3, the DNA is TGTGCCAGCAGTGGAGTACTAGCATACGAGCAGTACTTC.

V gene TRBV19 combines with J gene TRBJ2-7, with 8 nucleotides matching TRBD1. This CDR3 region has 16 residues. Trimming at V came to 1 base and at J to 0 bases, leaving 5 bases not matched to a gene. Germline CDR1 and CDR2: LNHDA and SQIVND (reference sequence). The CDR3 DNA reads as TGTGCCAGTAGTATAGGGACAGGGCTCCCCTCCTACGAGCAGTACTTC. Amino acid sequence: CASSIGTGLPSYEQYF.

The chain carries TRBV19 and TRBJ2-5; D gene ambiguous. The germline gives CDR1 LNHDA, CDR2 SQIVND (reference sequence). V shed 8 bases and J shed 4 bases, with 8 bases lying between them. The CDR3 has 11 residues. This CDR3 is CASGLGETQYF. CDR3 in DNA: TGTGCCAGTGGATTGGGAGAGACCCAGTACTTC.

Concerning this clone: The same CDR3 also results from other DNA sequences found in this sample. The CDR3 region has the DNA TGTGCCAGCAGCTTAGTACGGGGGCCGTACGAGCAGTACTTC. It is translated as CASSLVRGPYEQYF. This sequence joins TRBV11-2 and TRBJ2-7; TRBD1 or TRBD2 may be the D gene (6 bases each). The CDR3 covers 14 residues. Trimming cost V 1 base and J 4 bases, with 11 bases left between them. Germline values: CDR1 SGHAT, CDR2 FQNNGV.

The chain has TRBV28 and TRBJ2-5, with a possible D match to TRBD2 (6 bases). V was clipped by 8 bases and J by 4 bases, with 17 bases between them. This CDR3 region has 14 residues. CDR1 is MDHEN and CDR2 is SYDVKM in the germline V gene. CDR3 nucleotide sequence: TGTGCCAGCCTGGGGGACTGGAGGGGAGAGACCCAGTACTTC. Translated: CASLGDWRGETQYF.

This sequence joins TRBV6-5 and TRBJ1-1; D gene unclear. The germline CDR1 and CDR2 sequences are MNHEY and SVGAGI. Trimming removed 2 bases from V and 6 bases from J, with 7 bases in between. This CDR3 has 12 amino acids. The DNA for the CDR3 is TGTGCCAGCAGTTACGCGCTCCCTGAAGCTTTCTTT. It translates to CASSYALPEAFF.

The rearrangement uses TRBV11-2 and TRBJ1-4; no definite D call. The germline V gene encodes CDR1 SGHAT and CDR2 FQNNGV. V lost 3 bases, J lost 0 bases, and 17 bases lay in between. CDR3 length equals 18 residues. CDR3 sequence (DNA): TGTGCCAGCAGCTTCAACAGACCGAGAAGAACAACTAATGAAAAACTGTTTTTT. This sequence encodes CASSFNRPRRTTNEKLFF.

The rearrangement joins TRBV30 to TRBJ2-7; no reliable D call. Germline V gene lookup returns CDR1 GTSNPN and CDR2 SVGIG (reference sequence). Trimming removed 7 bases from V and 2 bases from J, with 21 bases in between. There are 15 residues in the CDR3. CDR3 amino acids: CASDRVWVGTYEQYF. In DNA form, the CDR3 reads TGTGCCTCGGATCGGGTTTGGGTAGGGACCTACGAGCAGTACTTC.

The J gene is TRBJ1-2, the V gene TRBV2, with a tentative D call TRBD1 (5 bases). V lost 10 bases to trimming and J lost 3 bases, with 12 bases between them. Germline loops: CDR1 SNHLY, CDR2 FYNNEI. CDR3 length equals 12 residues. CDR3 in DNA: TGTGCCACCCCGGGGACGGACTATGGCTACACCTTC. Amino acid sequence: CATPGTDYGYTF.

The rearrangement joins TRBV7-9 to TRBJ2-5, with 7 bases aligning to TRBD2. The germline V gene has CDR1 SEHNR and CDR2 FQNEAQ (reference sequence). The junction had 9 bases not matched to a gene; V was cut back by 5 bases and J by 0 bases. The CDR3 is 16 amino acids. CDR3 amino acids: CASSSSSGIYQETQYF. CDR3 DNA: TGTGCCAGCAGCAGTAGCAGCGGGATCTACCAAGAGACCCAGTACTTC.

This clone showed up just once. The chain couples TRBV9 to TRBJ1-1; 7 positions match TRBD1. CDR1 is SGDLS and CDR2 is YYNGEE in the germline V gene. This CDR3 has 16 residues. With V trimmed by 4 bases and J by 5 bases, 14 bases remained unmatched. CDR3 amino acids: CASSPPAGGGKTEAFF. The DNA of the CDR3 is TGTGCCAGCAGCCCCCCCGCAGGGGGAGGCAAGACTGAAGCTTTCTTT.

CDR3 bases: TGTGCCAGCAGTTTAAGTCTTGGGACTAGCAGTCCCCCACAAGAGACCCAGTACTTC. Encoded protein: CASSLSLGTSSPPQETQYF. The chain links TRBV28 to TRBJ2-5, with 9 bases identical to TRBD2. Trimming cost V 2 bases and J 2 bases; bases outside gene matches: 15. There are 19 residues in the CDR3. The germline V gene encodes CDR1 MDHEN and CDR2 SYDVKM.

The chain carries TRBV7-6 and TRBJ2-1; D is possibly TRBD1 or TRBD2 (6 bases each). CDR3 size: 15 residues. Germline values: CDR1 SGHVS, CDR2 FNYEAQ. Trimming cost V 1 base and J 4 bases, with 11 bases left between them. The CDR3 coding sequence is TGTGCCAGCAGCTTAGGGGGGGCTTTATACAATGAGCAGTTCTTC. The encoded protein is CASSLGGALYNEQFF.

The rearrangement joins TRBV18 to TRBJ2-4; D is ambiguous. Germline assignment: CDR1 KGHSH and CDR2 LQKENI. Trimming cost V 5 bases and J 1 base, with 21 bases left between them. CDR3 length: 18 residues. CDR3 loop: CASSTRGLELGAKNIQYF. The CDR3 nucleotides are TGTGCCAGCTCAACCCGTGGTCTAGAGCTAGGCGCCAAAAACATTCAGTACTTC.

The rearrangement links TRBV2 to TRBJ1-4; D not certain. V lost 8 bases and J 8 bases, leaving 6 bases between the germline ends. This CDR3 contains 10 residues. Germline assignment: CDR1 SNHLY and CDR2 FYNNEI. Here the CDR3 reads CASELEKLFF. The DNA for the CDR3 is TGTGCCAGCGAGCTAGAAAAACTGTTTTTT.

This clone showed up just once. The rearrangement joins TRBV11-3 to TRBJ2-7, with D possibly called TRBD1 or TRBD2 (5 bases each). Germline values: CDR1 SGHNT, CDR2 YENEEA. The CDR3 is 13 residues long. Trimming pared 5 bases from V and 7 bases from J, leaving 15 bases between. The CDR3 is CASSPGGGEEQYF. CDR3 sequence (DNA): TGTGCCAGCAGCCCCGGTGGGGGAGAAGAGCAGTACTTC.

CDR3 coding DNA: TGTGCCAGCAGCCCCGGGCCGGGCACTGAAGCTTTCTTT. It translates to CASSPGPGTEAFF. The genes are TRBV7-6 and TRBJ1-1; D call uncertain. Per germline, CDR1 SGHVS and CDR2 FNYEAQ. The CDR3 extends over 13 amino acids. Trimming removed 5 bases from V and 4 bases from J, with 11 bases in between.

This chain uses TRBV4-1 with TRBJ2-7; possibly TRBD1 for D (6 bases). V lost 0 bases, J lost 2 bases, and 11 bases lay in between. The CDR3 runs 15 residues. Germline V lookup: CDR1 MGHRA, CDR2 YSYEKL. In DNA form, the CDR3 reads TGCGCCAGCAGCCAAGAAGGCAGGGGACCCTACGAGCAGTACTTC. This codes for CASSQEGRGPYEQYF.

CDR3 coding DNA: TGTGCCAGCAGTTACACTGGGGCCCATGGCTACACCTTC. This sequence encodes CASSYTGAHGYTF. The chain is built from TRBV6-5 and TRBJ1-2; TRBD1 is a possible D gene (5 bases). The germline gives CDR1 MNHEY, CDR2 SVGAGI. CDR3 size: 13 residues. Trimming took 2 bases from V and 6 from J, leaving 10 bases between them.

This sequence joins TRBV6-5 and TRBJ1-5; D is undetermined. Germline-derived CDR1 and CDR2 are MNHEY and SVGAGI. The CDR3 runs 13 residues. V shed 2 bases and J shed 7 bases, with 9 bases lying between them. CDR3 nucleotides: TGTGCCAGCAGTTACCAGGCTGGGCAGCCCCAGCATTTT. The encoded protein is CASSYQAGQPQHF.

The chain recombines TRBV29-1 with TRBJ2-7, with D possibly being TRBD2 (6 bases). Deletions cut 2 bases from V and 0 bases from J, with 14 bases between. The CDR3 extends over 15 amino acids. Germline V gives CDR1 SQVTM, CDR2 ANQGSEA. CDR3 nucleotide sequence: TGCAGCGTTGAAACGGGGGAGACGGGCTCCTACGAGCAGTACTTC. Translated, it gives CSVETGETGSYEQYF.

The V call is TRBV5-8, the J call TRBJ2-5; 10 bases are shared with TRBD1. The assigned J gene may be wrong: the sequence end matches TRBJ2-7 better. The germline V gene encodes CDR1 SGHTS and CDR2 YDEGEE. This CDR3 region has 16 residues. CDR3 amino acids: CASSNFRDRGIVEQYF. The CDR3 DNA sequence: TGTGCCAGCAGCAACTTCCGGGACAGGGGAATAGTCGAGCAGTACTTC.

A remark on this clone: Other DNA variants within this sample encode the same CDR3. The V and J genes are TRBV27 and TRBJ2-2; TRBD2 matches 11 bases. With 6 bases clipped from V and 5 bases from J, the junction kept 5 bases outside the gene matches. The CDR3 length is 15 residues. Germline V CDR1 and CDR2: MNHEY, SMNVEV (reference sequence). The CDR3, as DNA: TGTGCCAGCAGCATAGGGACTAGCGGTACCGGGGAGCTGTTTTTT. This sequence encodes CASSIGTSGTGELFF.

The chain has TRBV6-5 and TRBJ2-1; 8 positions match TRBD2. Germline CDR1 and CDR2: MNHEY and SVGAGI. The V and J ends lost 2 bases and 10 bases, in that order; junction bases with no gene match: 7. This CDR3 comprises 14 residues. CDR3 nucleotides: TGTGCCAGCAGTTACGTGTCGGGAGGGGAAGAGCAGTTCTTC. This translates into CASSYVSGGEEQFF.

The chain carries TRBV7-9 and TRBJ1-1; D possibly corresponds to TRBD1 (6 bases). With 4 bases removed from V and 0 bases from J, the gap between germline ends came to 15 bases. Per germline, CDR1 SEHNR and CDR2 FQNEAQ (reference sequence). The length of the CDR3 is 16 residues. CDR3 nucleotide sequence: TGTGCCAGCAGCTCCGTGGGGGCGGGCATGAACACTGAAGCTTTCTTT. It translates to CASSSVGAGMNTEAFF.

This sequence joins TRBV19 and TRBJ1-3, with TRBD1 matching 7 bases. CDR3 length equals 15 residues. J was trimmed by 2 bases and V by 8 bases; bases with no gene match: 9. Germline CDR1 and CDR2: LNHDA and SQIVND (reference sequence). The CDR3: CASLPGTATGNTIYF. The CDR3 nucleotides are TGTGCCAGTCTGCCCGGGACAGCGACTGGAAACACCATATATTTT.

This chain joins TRBV6-1 and TRBJ2-7; tentatively, D is TRBD2 (5 bases). Germline V gene lookup returns CDR1 MNHNS and CDR2 SASEGT. Trimming removed 6 bases at V and 3 bases at J, with 18 bases between. The CDR3 runs 15 residues. The CDR3 loop is CASSDDPGNNYEQYF. DNA of the CDR3: TGTGCCAGCAGCGACGACCCCGGGAACAACTACGAGCAGTACTTC.

The V gene is TRBV4-2, the J gene TRBJ2-7; a weak D match, TRBD2 (6 bases). Germline V gene data show CDR1 as LGHNA and CDR2 as YNFKEQ. The CDR3 loop spans 16 amino acids. V lost 1 base to trimming and J lost 0 bases, with 13 bases between them. The CDR3 spells CASSQVEGSDSYEQYF. The CDR3 DNA follows: TGTGCCAGCAGCCAAGTGGAGGGGAGCGACTCCTACGAGCAGTACTTC.

CDR3 protein: CASSWQGAPDTQYF. CDR3 nucleotide sequence: TGTGCCAGCAGTTGGCAGGGGGCCCCAGATACGCAGTATTTT. The chain employs TRBV6-5 and TRBJ2-3; 8 bases line up with TRBD1. V lost 4 bases to trimming and J lost 4 bases; unmatched junction nucleotides: 4. Germline assignment: CDR1 MNHEY and CDR2 SVGAGI. This CDR3 comprises 14 residues.